Sequencing of this T cell receptor (beta chain) was carried out in a study of glioma-infiltrating T cells. The iRepertoire nested amplicon-rescue multiplex PCR amplified TCR alpha and beta CDR3s from RNA. Tissue mRNA or PBMC total RNA, roughly 95-400 ng, went into one-step reverse transcription and amplification. TCRdb analysed the multiplex PCR reads with MiXCR anew, one entry per CDR3 protein. The sample has roughly 120,000 distinct CDR3 sequences; approximately 23% are singletons. Whole-study findings and limits: CDR3 overlap between tissue and blood was very small. Gliomas, especially low-grade, showed above-expected tissue-blood divergence; non-neoplastic patients showed below.

With regard to this clonotype: The antigen is unknown. An end of the junction does not agree with germline; a read error may underlie this.

The germline V gene encodes CDR1 SGHRS and CDR2 YFSETQ. CDR3 length equals 18 residues. The chain uses TRBV5-1 and TRBJ1-3; D remains unclear. The clonotype originates from a human donor with low-grade glioma or glioblastoma, undergoing nonglioma brain surgery, or in good health (not recorded which). Sequencing was carried out using glioma tissue, nonneoplastic brain tissue, or PBMCs (not recorded which). CDR3 in DNA: TGCGCCAGCAGCTTGGGAGGTCCTTCCACGACCTCTGGAGACACCATATATTTT. This sequence encodes CASSLGGPSTTSGDTIYF.